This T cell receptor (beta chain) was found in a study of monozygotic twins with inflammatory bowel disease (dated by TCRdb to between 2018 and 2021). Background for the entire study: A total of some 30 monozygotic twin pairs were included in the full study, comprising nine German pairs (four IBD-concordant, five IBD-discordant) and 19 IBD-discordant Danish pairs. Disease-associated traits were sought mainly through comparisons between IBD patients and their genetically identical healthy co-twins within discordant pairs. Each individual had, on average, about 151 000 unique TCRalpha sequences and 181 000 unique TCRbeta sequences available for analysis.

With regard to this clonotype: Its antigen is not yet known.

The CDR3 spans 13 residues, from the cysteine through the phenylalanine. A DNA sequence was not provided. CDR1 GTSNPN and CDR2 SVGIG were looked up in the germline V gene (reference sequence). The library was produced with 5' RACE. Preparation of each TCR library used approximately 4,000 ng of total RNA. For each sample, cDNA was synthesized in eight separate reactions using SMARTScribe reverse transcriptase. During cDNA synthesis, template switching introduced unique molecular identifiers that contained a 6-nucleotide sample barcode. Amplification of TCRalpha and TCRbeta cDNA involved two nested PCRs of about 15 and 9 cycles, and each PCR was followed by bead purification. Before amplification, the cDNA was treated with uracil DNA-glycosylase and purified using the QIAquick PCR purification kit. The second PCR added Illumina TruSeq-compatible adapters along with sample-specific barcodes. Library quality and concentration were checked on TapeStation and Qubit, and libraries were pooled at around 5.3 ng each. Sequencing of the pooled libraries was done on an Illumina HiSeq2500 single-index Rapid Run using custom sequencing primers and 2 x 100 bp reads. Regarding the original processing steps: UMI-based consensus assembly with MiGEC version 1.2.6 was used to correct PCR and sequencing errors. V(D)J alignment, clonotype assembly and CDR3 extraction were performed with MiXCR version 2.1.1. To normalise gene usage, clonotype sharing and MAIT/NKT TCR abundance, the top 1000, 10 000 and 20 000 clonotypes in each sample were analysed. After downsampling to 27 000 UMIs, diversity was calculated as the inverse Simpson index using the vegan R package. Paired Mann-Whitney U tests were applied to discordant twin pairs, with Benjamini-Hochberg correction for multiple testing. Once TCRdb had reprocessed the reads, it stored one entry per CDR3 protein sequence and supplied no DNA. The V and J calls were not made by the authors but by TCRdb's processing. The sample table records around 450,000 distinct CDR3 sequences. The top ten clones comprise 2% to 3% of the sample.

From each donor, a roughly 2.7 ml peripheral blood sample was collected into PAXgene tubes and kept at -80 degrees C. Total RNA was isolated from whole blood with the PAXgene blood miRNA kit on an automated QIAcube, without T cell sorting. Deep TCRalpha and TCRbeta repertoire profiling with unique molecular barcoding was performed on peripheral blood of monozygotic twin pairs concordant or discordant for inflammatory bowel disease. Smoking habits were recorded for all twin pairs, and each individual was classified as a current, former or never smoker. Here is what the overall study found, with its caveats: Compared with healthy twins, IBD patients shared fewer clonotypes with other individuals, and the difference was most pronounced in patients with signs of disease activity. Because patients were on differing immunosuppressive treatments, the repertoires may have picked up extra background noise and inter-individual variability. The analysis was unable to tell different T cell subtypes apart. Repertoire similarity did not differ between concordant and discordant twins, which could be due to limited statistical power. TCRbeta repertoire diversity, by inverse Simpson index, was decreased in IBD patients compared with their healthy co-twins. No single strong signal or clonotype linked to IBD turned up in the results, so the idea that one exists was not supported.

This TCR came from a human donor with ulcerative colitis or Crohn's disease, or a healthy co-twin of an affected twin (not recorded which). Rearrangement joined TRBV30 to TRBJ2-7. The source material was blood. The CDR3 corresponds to CAWSADGRYEQYF. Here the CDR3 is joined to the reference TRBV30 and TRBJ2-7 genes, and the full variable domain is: SQTIHQWPATLVQPVGSPLSLECTVEGTSNPNLYWYRQAAGRGLQLLFYSVGIGQISSEVPQNLSASRPQDRQFILSSKKLLLSDSGFYLCAWSADGRYEQYFGPGTRLTVT.